Listed below are T cell receptor beta chains from one sample, sequenced in a study of blood T cells in healthy people across ages. TCRdb independently ran MiXCR on the 5' RACE reads; one entry per CDR3 protein. The data contain around 1,600,000 distinct CDR3 sequences, about 42% of them singletons. Sequenced input: blood. These receptors all stem from a young woman in good health. CDR3s include the opening cysteine and the closing phenylalanine or tryptophan. Each record gives: J gene, V gene, D gene, CDR3 protein. D genes are given only for firm matches.

J gene: TRBJ1-1; V gene: TRBV6-1; D gene: .; CDR3 protein: CASSEALGQNTEAFF
J gene: TRBJ2-3; V gene: TRBV20-1; D gene: .; CDR3 protein: CSARASYTDTQYF
J gene: TRBJ2-5; V gene: TRBV6-5; D gene: .; CDR3 protein: CASSYSGPIQGEQYF
J gene: TRBJ2-1; V gene: TRBV7-9; D gene: .; CDR3 protein: CASSFWNEQFF
J gene: TRBJ1-4; V gene: TRBV20-1; D gene: .; CDR3 protein: CSAKGPGFEKLFF
J gene: TRBJ2-1; V gene: TRBV12-3/TRBV12-4; D gene: TRBD2; CDR3 protein: CASTDSGSSYNEQFF
J gene: TRBJ2-7; V gene: TRBV6-5; D gene: .; CDR3 protein: CASSLVGDSRPYEQYF
J gene: TRBJ1-1; V gene: TRBV27; D gene: .; CDR3 protein: CASSFGVRTEAFF
J gene: TRBJ2-1; V gene: TRBV7-3; D gene: TRBD2; CDR3 protein: CASSLGAGLNEQFF
J gene: TRBJ2-3; V gene: TRBV12-3/TRBV12-4; D gene: .; CDR3 protein: CASSLFREHTQYF
J gene: TRBJ1-2; V gene: TRBV9; D gene: .; CDR3 protein: CASSSRTDLTTNYGYTF
J gene: TRBJ2-7; V gene: TRBV4-3; D gene: TRBD2; CDR3 protein: CASSQGLADSYEQYF
J gene: TRBJ1-1; V gene: TRBV7-2; D gene: .; CDR3 protein: CASSSAPLGANTEAFF
J gene: TRBJ2-3; V gene: TRBV29-1; D gene: TRBD1; CDR3 protein: CSVEMNISPRTGGSTDTQYF
J gene: TRBJ2-1; V gene: TRBV6-5; D gene: TRBD2; CDR3 protein: CASSSGTSGSSEQFF
J gene: TRBJ2-3; V gene: TRBV2; D gene: .; CDR3 protein: CASKAASPTDTQYF
J gene: TRBJ2-3; V gene: TRBV3-1; D gene: TRBD1; CDR3 protein: CASTGQATDTQYF
J gene: TRBJ1-2; V gene: TRBV3-1; D gene: TRBD1; CDR3 protein: CASSLSPTGSYTF
J gene: TRBJ2-1; V gene: TRBV27; D gene: TRBD1; CDR3 protein: CASLPGTGVTNEQFF
J gene: TRBJ2-3; V gene: TRBV6-2/TRBV6-3; D gene: .; CDR3 protein: CASSYASGDTDTQYF
J gene: TRBJ2-7; V gene: TRBV20-1; D gene: TRBD2; CDR3 protein: CSAVKAGEKQYF
J gene: TRBJ2-1; V gene: TRBV20-1; D gene: .; CDR3 protein: CSAGHAATAYNEQFF
J gene: TRBJ2-7; V gene: TRBV29-1; D gene: .; CDR3 protein: CSVEVKVYEQYF
J gene: TRBJ2-1; V gene: TRBV5-1; D gene: .; CDR3 protein: CASSLVGSKMDEQFF
J gene: TRBJ2-5; V gene: TRBV20-1; D gene: .; CDR3 protein: CRARLGETQYF
J gene: TRBJ2-3; V gene: TRBV29-1; D gene: .; CDR3 protein: CSVRKNRGDTQYF
J gene: TRBJ2-5; V gene: TRBV7-3; D gene: .; CDR3 protein: CASSFSVGETQYF
J gene: TRBJ2-3; V gene: TRBV4-1; D gene: .; CDR3 protein: CASRNSGGSDTQYF
J gene: TRBJ1-5; V gene: TRBV3-1; D gene: .; CDR3 protein: CASSNGLGETGQPQHF